This TCR beta chain was sequenced during a study of shared clonotypes between healthy human individuals. Overall study: Per-donor plates numbered three CD4 naive, three CD4 memory, two CD8 naive and one CD8 memory.

Execution of the assay was at deep level. Clones were read by immunoSEQ multiplex PCR, and TCRdb kept only the in-frame ones, dropping some. The sample shows some 320,000 clones, roughly 84% of them seen only once. About this clone itself: Antigen unknown.

The study, taken as a whole, reports: Four donors had 5% to 6.5% of their naive CD4 clonotypes in common. Among the subsets, naive ones generally showed larger estimated richness than memory ones.

Between the trimmed V and J ends, which lost 0 bases and 2 bases, there was a span of 11 bases. CDR3 length equals 16 residues. Germline V gene data show CDR1 as SGDLS and CDR2 as YYNGEE. Sequencing input: memory CD8+ T cells sorted from blood. Subset noted: CD45RO+ cells pooled with CCR7-negative TemRA cells. This sequence was found in a man between 18 and 29 years old in good health. V and J are TRBV9 and TRBJ2-2; tentative D call: TRBD2 (6 bases). CDR3 nucleotides: TGTGCCAGCAGCGTAGACGGGACTTTCAACACCGGGGAGCTGTTTTTT. Translated, it gives CASSVDGTFNTGELFF.